Each of the 32 T cell receptor beta chains below was sequenced from the same sample in a study of OX40 agonist ivuxolimab in advanced cancers. Libraries were prepared by immunoSEQ multiplex PCR; TCRdb keeps only in-frame clonotypes and omits some of them. Counted here are fewer than 55,000 clones, 80% to 90% occurring once; the ten biggest clones make up under 2%. The sequences come from CD4+ or CD8+ T cells sorted from blood, collected in a trial of the OX40 agonist ivuxolimab. These receptors originate from an adult with an advanced solid tumor such as melanoma, head and neck, liver or kidney cancer.

The rearrangement links TRBV4-1 to TRBJ1-5, with 7 bases that match TRBD1. CDR3 length: 17 residues. Germline V gene lookup returns CDR1 MGHRA and CDR2 YSYEKL. V trimming: 7 bases; J trimming: 0 bases; junction bases outside the gene matches: 12. The DNA of the CDR3 is TGCGCCAGCACCGCCGGAACACAGGGGATTAGCAATCAGCCCCAGCATTTT. It yields the protein CASTAGTQGISNQPQHF.

A single count supports this clone. The chain uses TRBV6-5 and TRBJ2-7; 9 nucleotides match TRBD2. The CDR3 is made up of 14 amino acids. V lost 8 bases and J lost 5; bases outside the gene matches: 10. Per germline, CDR1 MNHEY and CDR2 SVGAGI. The chain's CDR3 is CASQPSGRSHEQYF. The CDR3, as DNA: TGTGCCAGCCAACCGAGCGGGAGGTCCCACGAGCAGTACTTC.

The V and J genes are TRBV5-1 and TRBJ1-1, with D possibly TRBD1 on 6 matching bases. Germline CDR1 reads SGHRS; CDR2 reads YFSETQ. Trimming pared 2 bases from V and 1 base from J, leaving 15 bases between. CDR3 length equals 16 residues. The CDR3 nucleotides are TGCGCCAGCAGCTTACAGGGTCCGCGGGGGAACACTGAAGCTTTCTTT. This encodes CASSLQGPRGNTEAFF.

The genes are TRBV6-5 and TRBJ1-1; TRBD1 is a possible D gene (5 bases). Germline-derived CDR1 and CDR2 are MNHEY and SVGAGI. V lost 4 bases and J 5 bases, leaving 11 bases between the germline ends. The CDR3 sequence is 13 residues long. CDR3 sequence: CASSWGQRTEAFF. The CDR3 nucleotides read TGTGCCAGCAGTTGGGGCCAGAGGACTGAAGCTTTCTTT.

The chain combines TRBV5-8 with TRBJ1-1, with 8 bases that match TRBD1. This CDR3 is 16 amino acids long. V lost 4 bases to trimming and J lost 1 base; unmatched junction nucleotides: 9. CDR1 and CDR2 from the germline V gene are SGHTS and YDEGEE. In nucleotides, the CDR3 is TGTGCCAGCAGCCCCGGGACAGGCCTCAAGAACACTGAAGCTTTCTTT. Its translation: CASSPGTGLKNTEAFF.

This rearrangement joins TRBV28 to TRBJ2-2; no reliable D call. CDR1 is MDHEN and CDR2 is SYDVKM in the germline V gene. V lost 5 bases to trimming and J lost 1 base, with 5 bases between them. This CDR3 contains 13 residues. CDR3 in DNA: TGTGCCAGCAGTCTATTGAACACCGGGGAGCTGTTTTTT. Translated: CASSLLNTGELFF.

This clone was detected once. The V call is TRBV18, the J call TRBJ2-7; a weak D match, TRBD2 (5 bases). CDR1 is KGHSH, CDR2 LQKENI, per germline. Between the trimmed V and J ends, which lost 2 bases and 1 base, there was a span of 9 bases. The CDR3 is 14 amino acids. The CDR3 bases are TGTGCCAGCTCACCAGCCCTAGCTTCCTACGAGCAGTACTTC. This translates into CASSPALASYEQYF.

This chain uses TRBV9 with TRBJ2-7, with unresolved D. Looked up from germline, CDR1 is SGDLS and CDR2 is YYNGEE. Trimming pared 5 bases from V and 5 bases from J, leaving 14 bases between. The length of the CDR3 is 13 residues. This CDR3 reads CASSEDDFHEQYF. The CDR3 DNA reads as TGTGCCAGCAGTGAGGACGACTTCCACGAGCAGTACTTC.

The chain recombines TRBV18 with TRBJ2-1; D might be TRBD2 (6 bases). Germline V CDR1 and CDR2: KGHSH, LQKENI. Trimming cost V 3 bases and J 6 bases, with 15 bases left between them. This CDR3 is built from 15 residues. DNA of the CDR3: TGTGCCAGCTCACCGTCTGGGACTCGTACCAATGAGCAGTTCTTC. Translated, it gives CASSPSGTRTNEQFF. Full variable domain (outside the CDR3, taken from reference TRBV18 and TRBJ2-1): NAGVMQNPRHLVRRRGQEARLRCSPMKGHSHVYWYRQLPEEGLKFMVYLQKENIIDESGMPKERFSAEFPKEGPSILRIQQVVRGDSAAYFCASSPSGTRTNEQFFGPGTRLTVL.

The chain carries TRBV28 and TRBJ1-5, with D possibly being TRBD1 (5 bases). Trimming shortened V by 7 bases and J by 3 bases, and 13 bases separated the two germline ends. There are 14 residues in the CDR3. Per the germline V gene, CDR1 is MDHEN and CDR2 is SYDVKM. The CDR3, as DNA: TGTGCCAGCAACCCCGGACATATCAATCAGCCCCAGCATTTT. It translates to CASNPGHINQPQHF.

The V and J genes are TRBV7-6 and TRBJ2-2; no definite D call. With 2 bases removed from V and 2 bases from J, the gap between germline ends came to 9 bases. The CDR3 extends over 15 amino acids. Germline values: CDR1 SGHVS, CDR2 FNYEAQ. The CDR3 region is CASSLSNQNTGELFF. CDR3 bases: TGTGCCAGCAGCTTAAGTAACCAAAACACCGGGGAGCTGTTTTTT.

The V call is TRBV25-1, the J call TRBJ1-1, with 9 nucleotides matching TRBD1. Germline lookup yields CDR1 MGHDK and CDR2 SYGVNS. V lost 5 bases, J lost 4 bases, and 2 bases stayed unmatched. This CDR3 contains 13 residues. The CDR3 DNA reads as TGTGCCAGCAGTCCGACAGGGGGCACTGAAGCTTTCTTT. This encodes CASSPTGGTEAFF.

The chain has TRBV27 and TRBJ2-2; 9 positions agree with TRBD1. The CDR3 extends over 15 amino acids. Germline V gene data show CDR1 as MNHEY and CDR2 as SMNVEV (reference sequence). V shed 5 bases and J 7 bases; nucleotides not matched to a gene: 8. Here the CDR3 reads CASSPPRQGVGELFF. CDR3 sequence (DNA): TGTGCCAGCAGTCCCCCCCGACAGGGGGTCGGGGAGCTGTTTTTT.

The genes are TRBV7-6 and TRBJ2-5; TRBD2 matches at 7 bases. Germline CDR1 is SGHVS and CDR2 is FNYEAQ. V was pared by 5 bases and J by 2 bases, with 11 bases of the junction left unmatched. The CDR3 covers 16 residues. The CDR3 sequence is CASSLQAGQGQETQYF. The CDR3 DNA reads TGTGCCAGCAGCCTCCAAGCGGGGCAAGGGCAAGAGACCCAGTACTTC.

The rearrangement uses TRBV5-1 and TRBJ1-2, with D tentatively TRBD1 (5 bases). Deletions cut 4 bases from V and 0 bases from J, with 13 bases between. The CDR3 is 15 amino acids. Germline lookup yields CDR1 SGHRS and CDR2 YFSETQ. The CDR3 reads CASSLSTAPNYGYTF. The CDR3, as DNA: TGCGCCAGCAGCCTCTCGACAGCCCCTAACTATGGCTACACCTTC.

The chain is built from TRBV4-3 and TRBJ2-5; D may be TRBD1 (7 bases). The CDR3 loop spans 16 amino acids. Germline V gene data show CDR1 as LGHNA and CDR2 as YSLEER. Trimming shortened V by 0 bases and J by 7 bases, and 18 bases separated the two germline ends. CDR3 nucleotides: TGCGCCAGCAGCCAAGACTTTCTGGGGCAGGGGGGGACCCAGTACTTC. As protein: CASSQDFLGQGGTQYF.

The genes are TRBV4-3 and TRBJ2-3, with a weak D call TRBD2 (5 bases). V lost 3 bases and J lost 3, with 10 bases in between. Germline loops: CDR1 LGHNA, CDR2 YSLEER. This CDR3 comprises 14 residues. The chain's CDR3 is CASSQGGRTDTQYF. The CDR3, as DNA: TGCGCCAGCAGCCAGGGTGGGAGAACAGATACGCAGTATTTT.

The chain joins TRBV5-1 to TRBJ2-5; D possibly corresponds to TRBD2 (6 bases). The CDR3 loop spans 16 amino acids. Germline loops: CDR1 SGHRS, CDR2 YFSETQ. The germline V and J ends were trimmed by 0 bases and 5 bases, with 17 bases remaining between them. CDR3 nucleotide sequence: TGCGCCAGCAGCTTGGCGGGGGACCCCACCAGGGAGACCCAGTACTTC. Translation gives CASSLAGDPTRETQYF.

This chain joins TRBV10-3 and TRBJ1-5, with D maybe TRBD1 (5 bases). Germline CDR1 and CDR2: ENHRY and SYGVKD. Trimming stripped 5 bases from V and 0 bases from J, with 11 bases between. The CDR3 runs 15 residues. The CDR3 DNA follows: TGTGCCATCAGTAGTCAGGGTTATAGCAATCAGCCCCAGCATTTT. Translating it yields CAISSQGYSNQPQHF.

J is TRBJ2-3 and V is TRBV30; 10 nucleotides line up with TRBD2. The CDR3 is 15 amino acids. J was trimmed by 0 bases and V by 2 bases; bases with no gene match: 2. In germline, CDR1 is GTSNPN, CDR2 SVGIG (reference sequence). CDR3 amino acids: CAWSLAGVSTDTQYF. Here the CDR3 DNA reads TGTGCCTGGAGTCTAGCGGGAGTGAGCACAGATACGCAGTATTTT.

The V call is TRBV28, the J call TRBJ2-1, with D perhaps TRBD1 or TRBD2 (6 bases each). V was cut by 5 bases and J by 4 bases, with 18 bases left in between. Looked up from germline, CDR1 is MDHEN and CDR2 is SYDVKM. CDR3 length: 16 residues. CDR3 sequence (DNA): TGTGCCAGCAGTAATGGGGGGCCAGGTGGGTACAATGAGCAGTTCTTC. Translated, it gives CASSNGGPGGYNEQFF.

The genes are TRBV6-6 and TRBJ2-3; D gene ambiguous. The CDR3 runs to 10 residues. Trimming left V 8 bases short and J 3 bases short, with 3 bases between. Germline V lookup: CDR1 MNHNY, CDR2 SVGAGI (reference sequence). The CDR3 sequence: CASGTDTQYF. DNA for the CDR3: TGTGCCAGCGGTACAGATACGCAGTATTTT.

The table lists this clone with a count of one. The chain employs TRBV6-6 and TRBJ1-2; 8 nucleotides agree with TRBD1. Germline CDR1 and CDR2: MNHNY and SVGAGI (reference sequence). There are 15 residues in the CDR3. The junction had 8 bases not matched to a gene; V was cut back by 6 bases and J by 2 bases. The CDR3 DNA is TGTGCCAGCAGACCCCAGGGGGCTTTGAACTATGGCTACACCTTC. Its translation is CASRPQGALNYGYTF.

The V and J genes are TRBV5-1 and TRBJ2-4, with D maybe TRBD2 (5 bases). This CDR3 is built from 19 residues. V was trimmed by 4 bases and J by 0 bases, leaving 23 bases between them. CDR1 is SGHRS, CDR2 YFSETQ, per germline. Written as DNA, the CDR3 is TGCGCCAGCAGCCTCTCTGACAATCAAGCTAGCCGAGCCAAAAACATTCAGTACTTC. Translating it yields CASSLSDNQASRAKNIQYF.

V and J are TRBV5-1 and TRBJ2-1; D assignment may be TRBD1 or TRBD2 (6 bases each). Germline lookup yields CDR1 SGHRS and CDR2 YFSETQ. CDR3 length: 15 residues. Trimming pared 2 bases from V and 7 bases from J, leaving 16 bases between. Here the CDR3 DNA reads TGCGCCAGCAGCTTCGAGGGGGGACCGGGGAATGAGCAGTTCTTC. As protein: CASSFEGGPGNEQFF.

This chain joins TRBV28 and TRBJ2-3; perhaps TRBD1 as D (6 bases). The CDR3 length is 12 residues. The V gene lost 7 bases and the J gene lost 9 bases, with 14 bases spanning the gap. Germline V CDR1 and CDR2: MDHEN, SYDVKM. In DNA form, the CDR3 reads TGTGCCAGCAAACAGGGAGAAAAAACGCAGTATTTT. Translation: CASKQGEKTQYF. Combining the CDR3 with reference TRBV28 and TRBJ2-3 gives the whole variable domain DVKVTQSSRYLVKRTGEKVFLECVQDMDHENMFWYRQDPGLGLRLIYFSYDVKMKEKGDIPEGYSVSREKKERFSLILESASTNQTSMYLCASKQGEKTQYFGPGTRLTVL.

This clone appeared once. The chain has TRBV6-1 and TRBJ1-4, with 7 bases matching TRBD1. CDR1 and CDR2 (germline): MNHNS, SASEGT. The CDR3 is 15 residues long. V lost 7 bases to trimming and J lost 8 bases; unmatched junction nucleotides: 13. The CDR3 bases are TGTGCCAGCAAGGGGGCCGCGGCCACGGAAGAAAAACTGTTTTTT. Translated, it gives CASKGAAATEEKLFF.

The count of this clone is one. The chain joins TRBV6-4 to TRBJ1-4; 9 positions agree with TRBD1. Germline loops: CDR1 MRHNA, CDR2 SNTAGT. The junction had 14 bases not matched to a gene; V was cut back by 6 bases and J by 3 bases. The CDR3 runs 18 residues. CDR3 in amino acids: CASRGRTGDRAPNEKLFF. In nucleotides, the CDR3 is TGTGCCAGCAGAGGAAGGACAGGGGATAGGGCTCCTAATGAAAAACTGTTTTTT.

This clone showed up just once. The genes are TRBV6-5 and TRBJ1-4, with D perhaps matching TRBD1 (5 bases). Germline values: CDR1 MNHEY, CDR2 SVGAGI. The length of the CDR3 is 14 residues. The V and J ends lost 4 bases and 8 bases respectively, with 14 bases between them. The CDR3 is CASSSEGRGEKLFF. Here the CDR3 DNA reads TGTGCCAGCAGTTCCGAGGGGCGAGGGGAAAAACTGTTTTTT.

The rearrangement joins TRBV28 to TRBJ1-2, with 7 nucleotides matching TRBD1. V lost 5 bases and J lost 6; bases outside the gene matches: 6. This CDR3 is 13 amino acids long. The germline V gene has CDR1 MDHEN and CDR2 SYDVKM. The CDR3 reads CASSLPTGNGYTF. As DNA, the CDR3 is TGTGCCAGCAGTCTACCGACAGGGAATGGCTACACCTTC.

CDR3 region: CASGRQNSPLHF. The CDR3 DNA follows: TGTGCCAGCGGAAGACAGAATTCACCCCTCCACTTT. The genes are TRBV2 and TRBJ1-6, with a tentative D call TRBD1 (5 bases). The V gene lost 8 bases and the J gene lost 7 bases, with 9 bases spanning the gap. Germline CDR1 and CDR2: SNHLY and FYNNEI. The CDR3 consists of 12 residues.

This chain connects TRBV7-2 to TRBJ1-1; TRBD1 matches 8 bases. Germline V gene sequence: CDR1 SGHTA, CDR2 FQGNSA. This CDR3 has 15 amino acids. Losses at the gene ends were 3 bases for V and 1 base for J; bases not matched to a gene: 4. The CDR3 DNA is TGTGCCAGCAGCTTTGCCGGGACAGGGAACACTGAAGCTTTCTTT. Translated, it gives CASSFAGTGNTEAFF.